The 14 T cell receptor beta chains below come from one sample, sequenced in a study of identical twins. MiXCR, run by TCRdb on the 5' RACE reads, gives a single entry per CDR3 protein. The repertoire includes about 220,000 distinct CDR3 sequences, less than 9.5% of them detected once, and 5% to 6.5% sits in the top ten. What was sequenced was memory (CD45RO+) T cells sorted from blood. These receptors came from a woman younger than 35 in good health.

The chain recombines TRBV6-1 with TRBJ2-7; D might be TRBD1 (6 bases). With 3 bases removed from V and 3 bases from J, the gap between germline ends came to 9 bases. This CDR3 spans 13 amino acids. In germline, CDR1 is MNHNS, CDR2 SASEGT. CDR3 loop: CASSDGRGYEQYF. CDR3 DNA sequence: TGTGCCAGCAGTGATGGCAGGGGCTACGAGCAGTACTTC.

This clonotype was recorded a few times. The J gene is TRBJ2-1, the V gene TRBV11-2; 8 bases line up with TRBD1. The CDR3 totals 17 residues. The V gene's germline CDR1 is SGHAT and CDR2 FQNNGV. The J segment lost 2 bases and the V segment lost 5 bases, leaving 11 bases of the junction unmatched. The CDR3 bases are TGTGCCAGCAGCCCACCGACAGGGGCGCTGGCCTACAATGAGCAGTTCTTC. Protein product: CASSPPTGALAYNEQFF.

This clonotype occurred a few times. The V gene is TRBV6-1, the J gene TRBJ1-1, with a possible D match to TRBD1 (5 bases). V shed 6 bases and J shed 1 base, with 12 bases lying between them. This CDR3 has 14 amino acids. Looked up from germline, CDR1 is MNHNS and CDR2 is SASEGT. Here the CDR3 reads CASSRQLPNTEAFF. CDR3 in DNA: TGTGCCAGCAGCAGACAGCTCCCGAACACTGAAGCTTTCTTT.

Comment on this clonotype: The junction departs from the called germline gene at one end, perhaps through a read error. This sequence joins TRBV9 and TRBJ2-1; 14 bases map to TRBD2. CDR1 is SGDLS and CDR2 is YYNGEE in the germline V gene. CDR3 size: 18 residues. As DNA, the CDR3 is TGTGCCATCAGCGTGGGACTAGCGGGAGAGGGGACCTACAATGAGCAGTTCTTC. Its protein is CAISVGLAGEGTYNEQFF.

This clonotype was observed many times. The rearrangement joins TRBV20-1 to TRBJ1-1; 9 bases agree with TRBD1. The CDR3 sequence is 14 residues long. V shed 1 base, J shed 3 bases, and the junction held 3 bases outside the gene matches. Germline V gives CDR1 DFQATT, CDR2 SNEGSKA (reference sequence). CDR3: CSARVQGADTEAFF. CDR3 coding DNA: TGCAGTGCTAGAGTACAGGGGGCGGACACTGAAGCTTTCTTT.

This clonotype was observed a few times. V and J are TRBV6-1 and TRBJ1-6, with D possibly TRBD1 on 5 matching bases. The germline V and J ends were trimmed by 8 bases and 7 bases, with 18 bases remaining between them. Germline V CDR1 and CDR2: MNHNS, SASEGT. CDR3 size: 15 residues. The CDR3 reads CASAYTGTANSPLHF. The DNA of the CDR3 is TGTGCCAGCGCCTACACCGGGACGGCGAATTCACCCCTCCACTTT.

This clonotype has only a few counts. The V gene is TRBV11-2, the J gene TRBJ2-1; D is perhaps TRBD2 (6 bases). The CDR3 length is 14 residues. V dropped 0 bases and J dropped 8 bases, with 11 bases sitting between them. Germline V gives CDR1 SGHAT, CDR2 FQNNGV. The CDR3 DNA reads TGTGCCAGCAGCTTAGATCTCGGCGGGGATGAGCAGTTCTTC. Translation gives CASSLDLGGDEQFF. The variable domain in full, completed from reference TRBV11-2 and TRBJ2-1, reads EAGVAQSPRYKIIEKRQSVAFWCNPISGHATLYWYQQILGQGPKLLIQFQNNGVVDDSQLPKDRFSAERLKGVDSTLKIQPAKLEDSAVYLCASSLDLGGDEQFFGPGTRLTVL.

This rearrangement joins TRBV5-1 to TRBJ1-2, with TRBD1 as a possible D gene (6 bases). Trimming took off 6 bases at V and 2 bases at J, with 14 bases between the two ends. This CDR3 contains 14 residues. CDR1 and CDR2 (germline): SGHRS, YFSETQ. CDR3 nucleotides: TGCGCCAGCAACGATGGGGGGGGCAACTATGGCTACACCTTC. Encoded protein: CASNDGGGNYGYTF.

In its sample, this clonotype was seen a few times. The chain uses TRBV7-2 and TRBJ2-1, with 8 bases fitting TRBD1. After removal of 5 bases from V and 4 bases from J, the junction contained 4 bases not matched to a gene. Germline V gene lookup returns CDR1 SGHTA and CDR2 FQGNSA. The CDR3 has 14 residues. Written as DNA, the CDR3 is TGTGCCAGCAGCGCCCGACAGGGGTACAATGAGCAGTTCTTC. It yields the protein CASSARQGYNEQFF.

This clonotype was seen at least ten times. The chain carries TRBV12-3 or TRBV12-4 and TRBJ2-5; D is undetermined. The CDR3 has 11 residues. Trimming took off 3 bases at V and 4 bases at J, with 3 bases between the two ends. The DNA of the CDR3 is TGTGCCAGCAGTTTTTCAGAGACCCAGTACTTC. Protein: CASSFSETQYF.

Details on this clonotype: This may arise from a read error, as a much more abundant clone is one base away. This chain joins TRBV20-1 and TRBJ2-7, with a weak D call TRBD2 (5 bases). V was pared by 5 bases and J by 2 bases, with 13 bases between. From germline, CDR1 is DFQATT and CDR2 SNEGSKA (reference sequence). The CDR3 totals 13 residues. Written as DNA, the CDR3 is TGCAGTGCTTCCCCGGACGGGGCCTACGAGCAGTACTTC. This codes for CSASPDGAYEQYF.

The J gene is TRBJ2-3, the V gene TRBV4-2; 10 bases fit TRBD2. The V segment lost 0 bases and the J segment 3 bases; nucleotides outside the gene matches: 9. Germline CDR1 reads LGHNA; CDR2 reads YNFKEQ. There are 18 residues in the CDR3. CDR3 nucleotides: TGTGCCAGCAGCCAAGAAGGTGTTAGCGGGGGGCCTACAGATACGCAGTATTTT. It specifies CASSQEGVSGGPTDTQYF.

This clonotype showed up just a few times. This sequence joins TRBV10-3 and TRBJ2-7, with TRBD1 matching 7 bases. The junction had 6 bases not matched to a gene; V was cut back by 11 bases and J by 5 bases. The CDR3 loop spans 11 amino acids. The V gene's germline CDR1 is ENHRY and CDR2 SYGVKD. CDR3 sequence reads: CAVGQGDEQYF. The CDR3 coding sequence is TGTGCCGTGGGCCAGGGGGACGAGCAGTACTTC.

The chain carries TRBV11-2 and TRBJ2-3; no reliable D call. V lost 0 bases and J lost 1, with 8 bases in between. Germline CDR1 and CDR2: SGHAT and FQNNGV. CDR3 length: 15 residues. CDR3 DNA: TGTGCCAGCAGCTTAGAATCCTGGGGCACAGATACGCAGTATTTT. Protein: CASSLESWGTDTQYF.